The clone carrying this T cell receptor (beta chain) has just a few counts. The data stem from a study of OX40 agonist ivuxolimab in advanced cancers. Study background: Previous treatment with anti-PD-1, anti-PD-L1 or anti-CTLA-4 therapy was allowed; less than 45% had received some.

The V end was cut by 1 base, the J end by 2 bases, with 6 bases between. This CDR3 has 14 amino acids. Per the germline V gene, CDR1 is MGHRA and CDR2 is YSYEKL. Clones were sequenced by immunoSEQ multiplex PCR, and TCRdb holds only the in-frame ones, with some missing. The sample has 80,000 to 130,000 clones, less than 95% seen once; the top ten hold 0.31%. Blood draws occurred at baseline, cycle 4 day 1, and cycle 7 day 1. Material: CD4+ or CD8+ T cells sorted from blood, obtained in a trial of the OX40 agonist ivuxolimab. The chain recombines TRBV4-1 with TRBJ1-5, with D possibly TRBD1 on 6 matching bases. The receptor's source is an adult with an advanced solid tumor such as melanoma, head and neck, liver or kidney cancer. The CDR3 loop reads CASSQGTGNQPQHF. The DNA for the CDR3 is TGCGCCAGCAGCCAAGGGACAGGCAATCAGCCCCAGCATTTT.